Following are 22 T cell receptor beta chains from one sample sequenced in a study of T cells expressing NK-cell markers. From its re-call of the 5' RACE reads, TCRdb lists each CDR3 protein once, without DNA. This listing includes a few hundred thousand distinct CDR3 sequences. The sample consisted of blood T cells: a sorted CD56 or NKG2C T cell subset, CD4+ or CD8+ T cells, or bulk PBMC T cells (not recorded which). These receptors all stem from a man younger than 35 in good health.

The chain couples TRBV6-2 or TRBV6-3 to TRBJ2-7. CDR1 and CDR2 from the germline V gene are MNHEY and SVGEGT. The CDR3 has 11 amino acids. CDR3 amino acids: CASSDGYEQYF.

CDR3 amino acids: CASRVGSGVFTSYEQYF. This chain links TRBV12-2 with TRBJ2-7; there is no DNA to check the TCRdb D call of TRBD2. TRBV12-2 is tagged as a pseudogene. The CDR3 sequence is 17 residues long.

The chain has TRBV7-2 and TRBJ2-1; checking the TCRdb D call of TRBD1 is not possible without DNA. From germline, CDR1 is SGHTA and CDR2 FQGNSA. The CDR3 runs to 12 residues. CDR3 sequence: CASSSGGIEQFF.

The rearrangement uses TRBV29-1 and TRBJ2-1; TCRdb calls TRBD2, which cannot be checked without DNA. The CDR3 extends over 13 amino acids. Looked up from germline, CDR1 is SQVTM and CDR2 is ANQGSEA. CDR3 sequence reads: CSVMGYGDNEQFF.

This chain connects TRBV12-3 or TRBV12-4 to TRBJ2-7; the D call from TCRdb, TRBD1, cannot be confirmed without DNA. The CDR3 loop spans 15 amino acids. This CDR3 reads CASSARSPGFDEQYF.

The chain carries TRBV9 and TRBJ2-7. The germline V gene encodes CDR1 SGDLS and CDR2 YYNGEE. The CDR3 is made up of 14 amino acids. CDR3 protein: CASSVGLNSYEQYF.

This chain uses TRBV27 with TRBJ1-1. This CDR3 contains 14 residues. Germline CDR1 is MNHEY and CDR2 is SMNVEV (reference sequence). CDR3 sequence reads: CASSLEGIFTEAFF.

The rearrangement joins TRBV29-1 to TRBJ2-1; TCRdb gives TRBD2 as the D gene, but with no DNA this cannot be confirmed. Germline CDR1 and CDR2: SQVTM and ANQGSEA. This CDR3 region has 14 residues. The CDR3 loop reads CSVEASGRRNEQFF.

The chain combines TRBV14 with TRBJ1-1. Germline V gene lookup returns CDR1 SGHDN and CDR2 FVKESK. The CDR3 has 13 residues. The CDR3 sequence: CASSQGTAREAFF.

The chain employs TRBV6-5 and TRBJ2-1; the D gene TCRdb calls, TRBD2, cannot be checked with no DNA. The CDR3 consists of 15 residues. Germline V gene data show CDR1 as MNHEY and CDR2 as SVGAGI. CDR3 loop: CASSYSLAGVGEQFF.

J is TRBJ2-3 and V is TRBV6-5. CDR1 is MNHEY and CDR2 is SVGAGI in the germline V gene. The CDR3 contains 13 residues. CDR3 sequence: CASSSLLTDTQYF.

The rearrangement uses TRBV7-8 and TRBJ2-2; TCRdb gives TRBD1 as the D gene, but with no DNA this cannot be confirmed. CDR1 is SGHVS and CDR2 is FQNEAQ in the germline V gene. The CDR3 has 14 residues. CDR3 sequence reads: CASSSGTDTGELFF.

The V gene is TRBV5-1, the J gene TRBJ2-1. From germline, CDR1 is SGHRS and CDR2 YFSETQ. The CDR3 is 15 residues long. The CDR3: CASSPPASLYNEQFF.

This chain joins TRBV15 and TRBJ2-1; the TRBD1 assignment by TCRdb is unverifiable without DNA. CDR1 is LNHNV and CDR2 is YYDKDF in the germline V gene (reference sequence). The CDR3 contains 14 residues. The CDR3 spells CATSRAGEYNEQFF.

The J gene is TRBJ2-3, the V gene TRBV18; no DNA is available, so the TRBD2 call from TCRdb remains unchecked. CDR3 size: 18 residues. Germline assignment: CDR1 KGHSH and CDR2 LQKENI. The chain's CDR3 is CASSPVGTSPTRTDTQYF.

The CDR3 is CAISEMAVSGRANEQFF. This chain uses TRBV10-3 with TRBJ2-1; TCRdb's assignment of TRBD2 cannot be checked, as there is no DNA. Germline loops: CDR1 ENHRY, CDR2 SYGVKD. CDR3 length equals 17 residues.

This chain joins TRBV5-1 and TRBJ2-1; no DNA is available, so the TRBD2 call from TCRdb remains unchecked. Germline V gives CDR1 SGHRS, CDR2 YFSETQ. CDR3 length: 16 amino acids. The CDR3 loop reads CASSLAGLAGPNEQFF.

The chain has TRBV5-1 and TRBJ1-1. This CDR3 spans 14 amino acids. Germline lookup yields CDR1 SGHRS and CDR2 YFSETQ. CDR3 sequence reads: CASSLESTSVVAFF.

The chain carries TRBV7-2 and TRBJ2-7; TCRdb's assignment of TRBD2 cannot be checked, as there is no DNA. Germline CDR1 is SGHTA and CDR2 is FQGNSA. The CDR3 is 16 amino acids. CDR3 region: CASSLFDSRGSYEQYF.

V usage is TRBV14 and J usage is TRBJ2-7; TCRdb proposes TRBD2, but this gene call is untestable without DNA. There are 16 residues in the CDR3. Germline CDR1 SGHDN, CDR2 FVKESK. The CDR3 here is CASSPFTSAPIYEQYF. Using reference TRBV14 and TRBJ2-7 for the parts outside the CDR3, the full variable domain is EAGVTQFPSHSVIEKGQTVTLRCDPISGHDNLYWYRRVMGKEIKFLLHFVKESKQDESGMPNNRFLAERTGGTYSTLKVQPAELEDSGVYFCASSPFTSAPIYEQYFGPGTRLTVT.

The CDR3 reads CASSVLARETQYF. V gene TRBV5-5 combines with J gene TRBJ2-3. The CDR3 covers 13 residues. CDR1 and CDR2 from the germline V gene are SGHKS and YYEKEE (reference sequence).

The CDR3 sequence is CASSRTSGSWGNEQFF. The chain is built from TRBV12-3 or TRBV12-4 and TRBJ2-1; lacking DNA, the TRBD2 call made by TCRdb goes unchecked. The CDR3 has 16 residues.